This T cell receptor (beta chain) stems from a study of blood T cell repertoires in COVID-19. Study-wide background: Collection of acute and convalescent COVID-19 samples took place in the United States, Italy and Spain. From T cells, B-cell-depleted T cells, or PBMCs came the material, which was cDNA or gDNA.

After removal of 3 bases from V and 5 bases from J, the junction contained 10 bases not matched to a gene. CDR3 length: 16 amino acids. Germline CDR1 reads GTSNPN; CDR2 reads SVGIG (reference sequence). In the source study's methods: Estimates of nucleated cell counts were drawn from the amplification of reference gene primers. Method: immunoSEQ multiplex PCR; TCRdb's copy keeps in-frame clones and lacks some. Clonal size and the V and J genes are those of that table, whereas D and trimming came from the DNA. This table holds roughly 42,000 clones, approximately 88% found once. The clonotype was recovered from a human donor in a cohort sampled during active COVID-19. Input material: peripheral blood. The rearrangement links TRBV30 to TRBJ1-6, with TRBD1 matching over 7 bases. The CDR3 is CAWRVLGGGDNSPLHF. The DNA for the CDR3 is TGTGCCTGGAGGGTATTAGGGGGCGGAGATAATTCACCCCTCCACTTT. Combining the CDR3 with reference TRBV30 and TRBJ1-6 gives the whole variable domain SQTIHQWPATLVQPVGSPLSLECTVEGTSNPNLYWYRQAAGRGLQLLFYSVGIGQISSEVPQNLSASRPQDRQFILSSKKLLLSDSGFYLCAWRVLGGGDNSPLHFGNGTRLTVT.